What follows are 21 T cell receptor beta chains derived from one specimen sequenced in a study of technical replicates of blood from a handful of donors. The data were produced by immunoSEQ multiplex PCR, yet TCRdb's version contains in-frame clones alone and is incomplete. This sample has approximately 13,000 clones, with about 82% found just once. Sequencing used PBMCs. The receptors were sampled from a human donor in good health.

The chain carries TRBV27 and TRBJ1-1; D remains unclear. In germline, CDR1 is MNHEY, CDR2 SMNVEV (reference sequence). The CDR3 is made up of 15 amino acids. V was pared by 0 bases and J by 0 bases, with 8 bases between. CDR3 sequence (DNA): TGTGCCAGCAGTTTATCGGGTGGGCTGAACACTGAAGCTTTCTTT. It encodes CASSLSGGLNTEAFF.

This clone was observed a single time. The rearrangement links TRBV13 to TRBJ1-1, with TRBD1 matching over 8 bases. Germline loops: CDR1 PRHDT, CDR2 FYEKMQ (reference sequence). V trimming: 6 bases; J trimming: 4 bases; junction bases outside the gene matches: 16. There are 17 residues in the CDR3. Here the CDR3 DNA reads TGTGCCAGCAGTCCCCCCCGGACAGGGCGGCTCGGCACTGAAGCTTTCTTT. Its protein is CASSPPRTGRLGTEAFF. The whole variable domain, remainder taken from reference TRBV13 and TRBJ1-1, is AAGVIQSPRHLIKEKRETATLKCYPIPRHDTVYWYQQGPGQDPQFLISFYEKMQSDKGSIPDRFSAQQFSDYHSELNMSSLELGDSALYFCASSPPRTGRLGTEAFFGQGTRLTVV.

The gene calls are TRBV4-2 and TRBJ2-1, with 7 bases aligning to TRBD2. Germline loops: CDR1 LGHNA, CDR2 YNFKEQ. The ends lost 0 bases at V and 10 bases at J; junction bases unmatched: 9. The CDR3 is made up of 15 amino acids. CDR3: CASSQDGGGRSEQFF. CDR3 DNA sequence: TGTGCCAGCAGCCAAGATGGCGGGGGTCGCAGCGAGCAGTTCTTC.

V and J are TRBV7-8 and TRBJ2-6; perhaps TRBD2 as D (6 bases). Trimming removed 3 bases from V and 4 bases from J, with 19 bases in between. Per germline, CDR1 SGHVS and CDR2 FQNEAQ. This CDR3 region has 18 residues. CDR3 in amino acids: CASSFSGGSDSGANVLTF. The CDR3 nucleotides are TGTGCCAGCAGCTTCTCTGGGGGGTCAGACTCCGGGGCCAACGTCCTGACTTTC.

The chain has TRBV10-3 and TRBJ1-1; D is ambiguous. Per the germline V gene, CDR1 is ENHRY and CDR2 is SYGVKD. The V end lost 4 bases, the J end lost 6 bases, and 12 bases lay between the germline ends. The CDR3 runs 13 residues. In DNA form, the CDR3 reads TGTGCCATCAGTGGTGGCCAGCGCGCTGAAGCTTTCTTT. Translating it yields CAISGGQRAEAFF.

The chain is built from TRBV27 and TRBJ1-3; 9 nucleotides align to TRBD1. Germline CDR1 and CDR2: MNHEY and SMNVEV (reference sequence). The CDR3 spans 16 residues. Trimming took 4 bases from V and 3 from J; bases not matched to a gene: 7. For the CDR3, the DNA is TGTGCCAGCAGTTCAAGGGACAGGGTCGGTGGAAACACCATATATTTT. Protein: CASSSRDRVGGNTIYF.

With respect to this clone: Other DNA sequences of this sample code for an identical CDR3. The CDR3 DNA is TGTGCCAGCAGTGAATACGAACAGATTTACGAGCAGTACTTC. It translates to CASSEYEQIYEQYF. This chain joins TRBV6-1 and TRBJ2-7; the D is unclear. The V gene's germline CDR1 is MNHNS and CDR2 SASEGT. The ends were cut back, 2 bases at V and 4 bases at J, with 12 bases in the middle. The CDR3 is 14 amino acids.

This clone was seen once. The V gene is TRBV28, the J gene TRBJ2-1; 8 bases are shared with TRBD2. Germline CDR1 and CDR2: MDHEN and SYDVKM. Germline trimming cut 3 bases from V and 7 bases from J; bases unmatched to any gene: 8. The CDR3 loop spans 15 amino acids. CDR3 DNA sequence: TGTGCCAGCAGTTTGGGCGTAGCGGGATATAATGAGCAGTTCTTC. Its translation is CASSLGVAGYNEQFF.

J is TRBJ2-5 and V is TRBV28; 8 nucleotides match TRBD2. The V gene end was trimmed by 7 bases and the J gene end by 3 bases; junction bases not matched to a gene: 10. The CDR3 is 15 residues long. Germline values: CDR1 MDHEN, CDR2 SYDVKM. CDR3 in DNA: TGTGCCAGCACCTCAACGGGAGGGGAAAAAGAGACCCAGTACTTC. It specifies CASTSTGGEKETQYF.

This clone was counted once. J is TRBJ2-1 and V is TRBV19; possibly TRBD2 for D (6 bases). V lost 0 bases, J lost 2 bases, and 11 bases lay in between. Germline CDR1 reads LNHDA; CDR2 reads SQIVND (reference sequence). CDR3 size: 16 residues. This chain's CDR3 is CASSIEEGYPYNEQFF. The CDR3 DNA is TGTGCCAGTAGTATAGAGGAGGGATACCCCTACAATGAGCAGTTCTTC.

V gene TRBV25-1 combines with J gene TRBJ2-6; TRBD2 might be the D (6 bases). Trimming took off 1 base at V and 0 bases at J, with 13 bases between the two ends. Germline CDR1 and CDR2: MGHDK and SYGVNS. This CDR3 spans 18 amino acids. CDR3 bases: TGTGCCAGCAGTGAATTTGGAGGGAAGGCCTCTGGGGCCAACGTCCTGACTTTC. Residues: CASSEFGGKASGANVLTF.

V gene TRBV6-5 combines with J gene TRBJ1-2; 7 bases align to TRBD1. V shed 6 bases, J shed 6 bases, and the junction held 13 bases outside the gene matches. Germline V gene sequence: CDR1 MNHEY, CDR2 SVGAGI. The CDR3 has 15 residues. For the CDR3, the DNA is TGTGCCAGCAGGCCAACAGGGGTAATCAAGGATGGCTACACCTTC. This codes for CASRPTGVIKDGYTF.

The rearrangement links TRBV30 to TRBJ1-1, with D maybe TRBD1 (5 bases). The V end lost 0 bases, the J end lost 0 bases, and 11 bases lay between the germline ends. Germline CDR1 and CDR2: GTSNPN and SVGIG (reference sequence). The CDR3 length is 15 residues. CDR3 coding DNA: TGTGCCTGGAGTGTGTTGGGGACTATGAACACTGAAGCTTTCTTT. Protein sequence: CAWSVLGTMNTEAFF.

The rearrangement links TRBV15 to TRBJ1-5; TRBD1 is a possible D gene (6 bases). The CDR3 length is 15 residues. Germline V gives CDR1 LNHNV, CDR2 YYDKDF (reference sequence). V lost 0 bases and J lost 5, with 11 bases in between. This CDR3 is CATSRDSNRDQPQHF. CDR3 bases: TGTGCCACCAGCAGAGATTCGAACAGGGATCAGCCCCAGCATTTT.

This sequence joins TRBV2 and TRBJ2-7; TRBD1 aligns across 9 bases. The CDR3 is made up of 14 amino acids. V trimming: 7 bases; J trimming: 4 bases; junction bases outside the gene matches: 8. Germline-derived CDR1 and CDR2 are SNHLY and FYNNEI. In DNA form, the CDR3 reads TGTGCCAGCAAGACCGGGACAGGGACTTACGAGCAGTACTTC. Translating gives CASKTGTGTYEQYF.

This clone is a singleton in its sample. The chain couples TRBV7-2 to TRBJ2-3; 13 nucleotides match TRBD2. With 4 bases clipped from V and 14 bases from J, the junction kept 12 bases outside the gene matches. The CDR3 is made up of 15 amino acids. Germline V gene data show CDR1 as SGHTA and CDR2 as FQGNSA. The CDR3 nucleotides read TGTGCCAGCAGCTCCGGGACTAGCGGGACAAGTCTGCTGTATTTT. Its protein product is CASSSGTSGTSLLYF.

The chain links TRBV29-1 to TRBJ1-2, with 9 nucleotides matching TRBD1. The germline V gene has CDR1 SQVTM and CDR2 ANQGSEA. V lost 5 bases, J lost 2 bases, and 3 bases stayed unmatched. This CDR3 is built from 13 residues. In DNA, the CDR3 is TGCAGCGTTAGGGGACAGGGCAACTATGGCTACACCTTC. The encoded protein is CSVRGQGNYGYTF.

The chain has TRBV28 and TRBJ2-1, with unresolved D. Trimming took off 4 bases at V and 7 bases at J, with 11 bases between the two ends. CDR3 length: 13 residues. Germline V gene lookup returns CDR1 MDHEN and CDR2 SYDVKM. The CDR3 loop is CASSSPTWNEQFF. The CDR3 DNA reads as TGTGCCAGCAGTTCTCCTACTTGGAATGAGCAGTTCTTC. The full variable domain, in which reference TRBV28 and TRBJ2-1 provide the parts outside the CDR3, is DVKVTQSSRYLVKRTGEKVFLECVQDMDHENMFWYRQDPGLGLRLIYFSYDVKMKEKGDIPEGYSVSREKKERFSLILESASTNQTSMYLCASSSPTWNEQFFGPGTRLTVL.

The CDR3 bases are TGTGCCAGCAGTTGGACAGAAAATCAGCCCCAGCATTTT. This sequence encodes CASSWTENQPQHF. The chain uses TRBV27 and TRBJ1-5; maybe TRBD1 (6 bases). The CDR3 is 13 amino acids. Trimming cost V 4 bases and J 4 bases, with 8 bases left between them. The V gene's germline CDR1 is MNHEY and CDR2 SMNVEV (reference sequence).

The rearrangement links TRBV18 to TRBJ2-3; D gene uncertain. Germline assignment: CDR1 KGHSH and CDR2 LQKENI. This CDR3 comprises 13 residues. The germline V and J ends were trimmed by 5 bases and 6 bases, with 12 bases remaining between them. CDR3 residues: CASSSSEADTQYF. CDR3 nucleotide sequence: TGTGCCAGCTCATCCTCCGAGGCTGATACGCAGTATTTT.

This clone was picked up a small number of times. This chain joins TRBV9 and TRBJ1-1; no firm D call. V was pared by 4 bases and J by 1 base, with 8 bases between. There are 13 residues in the CDR3. Germline V lookup: CDR1 SGDLS, CDR2 YYNGEE. The DNA for the CDR3 is TGTGCCAGCAGCACTCATCAGAACACTGAAGCTTTCTTT. Translated, it gives CASSTHQNTEAFF.